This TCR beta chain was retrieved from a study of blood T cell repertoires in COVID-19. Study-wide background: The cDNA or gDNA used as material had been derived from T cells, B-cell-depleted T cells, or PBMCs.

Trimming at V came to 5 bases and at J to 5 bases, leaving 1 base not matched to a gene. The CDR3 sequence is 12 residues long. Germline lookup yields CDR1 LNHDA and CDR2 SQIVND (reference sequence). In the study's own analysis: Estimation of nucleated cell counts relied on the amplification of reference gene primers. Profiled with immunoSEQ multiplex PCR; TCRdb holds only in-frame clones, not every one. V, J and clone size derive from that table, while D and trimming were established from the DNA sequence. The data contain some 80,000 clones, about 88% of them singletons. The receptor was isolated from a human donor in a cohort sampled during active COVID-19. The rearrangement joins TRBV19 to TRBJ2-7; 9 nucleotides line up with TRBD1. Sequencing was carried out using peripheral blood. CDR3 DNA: TGTGCCAGTAGTCGACAGGGGGACGAGCAGTACTTC. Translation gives CASSRQGDEQYF.